The sample holds a few counts of the clone carrying this T cell receptor beta chain. Its target is not known. This sample was taken from a study of T cell repertoires in cytomegalovirus infection. For the study at large: Indications of both CMV infection and matching HLA type were provided by public TCR beta signatures. Study-wide points: CMV-specific HLA-C-restricted TCR beta clonotypes dominated the ex vivo response.

TCRdb fed the reads into MiXCR, producing one record per CDR3 protein. The table lists around 450,000 distinct CDR3 sequences, about 11% of them singletons. The CDR3 runs 13 residues. V dropped 4 bases and J dropped 7; count of bases not matched to a gene: 4. Germline values: CDR1 LNHDA, CDR2 SQIVND (reference sequence). The origin of this receptor is a human donor in good health (CMV status not recorded). Some clones in this sample may be carry-over from other donors' samples. Material for sequencing was PBMCs. V is TRBV19 and J is TRBJ1-5; 7 positions agree with TRBD1. The CDR3 DNA is TGTGCCAGTAGTAAAACAGGGGAACAGCCCCAGCATTTT. This gives the protein CASSKTGEQPQHF.